This T cell receptor beta chain derives from a study of OX40 agonist ivuxolimab in advanced cancers. Measured with immunoSEQ multiplex PCR; TCRdb has only the in-frame clones, and not every one. The data hold 30,000 to 40,000 clones, with over 60% observed a single time. The sample consisted of CD4+ or CD8+ T cells sorted from blood, taken in a trial of the OX40 agonist ivuxolimab. The TCR sequence derives from an adult with an advanced solid tumor such as melanoma, head and neck, liver or kidney cancer.

In nucleotides, the CDR3 is TGTGCCAGCCTGCCCATGGGGGGGGTGGATACGCAGTATTTT. It codes for CASLPMGGVDTQYF. V usage is TRBV6-1 and J usage is TRBJ2-3; 7 nucleotides agree with TRBD2. This CDR3 has 14 amino acids. V shed 8 bases and J 6 bases; nucleotides not matched to a gene: 11. Germline values: CDR1 MNHNS, CDR2 SASEGT.